Listed below are T cell receptor beta chains from one sample, sequenced in a study of tumor and adjacent non-tumor tissue in lung cancer. In TCRdb, the multiplex PCR reads were re-called with MiXCR into one record per CDR3 protein. The data hold about 80,000 distinct CDR3 sequences, with 70% to 90% observed a single time. Input material: distant non-tumor lung tissue. The receptors here all came from a man between 60 and 75 years old with non-small cell lung cancer. The CDR3 runs from the conserved cysteine through the conserved F or W. A D gene is named only where the DNA matches it firmly. Size is stated for part of the rows, as once, few or many counts, or as a class when the clone is expanded.

D gene: TRBD2
clone size: -
V gene: TRBV6-2/TRBV6-3
J gene: TRBJ2-2
CDR3 protein: CPSSYTLADIGELFF
CDR3 DNA: TGTCCTAGCAGTTACACCCTAGCGGACATCGGGGAGCTGTTTTTT

D gene: -
clone size: -
V gene: TRBV11-1
J gene: TRBJ2-2
CDR3 protein: CASSHTGIGTGELFF
CDR3 DNA: TGTGCCAGCAGCCACACGGGGATAGGCACCGGGGAGCTCTTTTTT

D gene: TRBD2
clone size: -
V gene: TRBV10-2
J gene: TRBJ2-7
CDR3 protein: CTSTSGSSYEQYF
CDR3 DNA: TGCACCAGCACTAGCGGTAGCTCCTACGAGCAGTACTTC

D gene: -
clone size: -
V gene: TRBV4-3
J gene: TRBJ1-4
CDR3 protein: CASGQDGATNEKLFF
CDR3 DNA: TGCGCCAGCGGCCAAGATGGAGCAACTAATGAAAAGCTGTTTTTT

D gene: TRBD1
clone size: -
V gene: TRBV11-1
J gene: TRBJ2-5
CDR3 protein: CASSSFDRGKETQYF
CDR3 DNA: TGTGCCAGCAGCTCCTTCGACAGGGGCAAAGAGACCCAGTATTTC

D gene: -
clone size: -
V gene: TRBV6-5
J gene: TRBJ2-6
CDR3 protein: CGSSLVGASSGANVLSF
CDR3 DNA: TGTGGCAGCAGCCTAGTGGGAGCCAGCTCTGGGGCCAACGTCCTGTCTTTC

D gene: -
clone size: -
V gene: TRBV11-1
J gene: TRBJ2-1
CDR3 protein: CVSSLAQVYVGQNPQQFF
CDR3 DNA: TGTGTCAGCAGCTTAGCGCAAGTCTATGTGGGGCAGAACCCCCAGCAGTTCTTC

D gene: -
clone size: -
V gene: TRBV9
J gene: TRBJ2-1
CDR3 protein: CSISVEVRAGDRNEQFF
CDR3 DNA: TGTTCCATCAGCGTAGAAGTTAGGGCAGGAGACAGAAATGAGCAGTTCTTC

D gene: -
clone size: -
V gene: TRBV20-1
J gene: TRBJ2-7
CDR3 protein: CSAARSSGSLKEQYF
CDR3 DNA: TGCAGTGCTGCAAGGTCCTCCGGGAGTCTGAAAGAGCAGTACTTC

D gene: -
clone size: -
V gene: TRBV6-5
J gene: TRBJ2-5
CDR3 protein: CAGSPSTVSEGETQYF
CDR3 DNA: TGTGCCGGCAGTCCTTCGACAGTGTCGGAAGGAGAGACCCAGTACTTC

D gene: TRBD2
clone size: -
V gene: TRBV29-1
J gene: TRBJ2-3
CDR3 protein: CGATRIAGGSTDTQYF
CDR3 DNA: TGCGGTGCCACAAGAATAGCGGGAGGGAGCACAGATACGCAGTATTTT

D gene: TRBD1
clone size: few
V gene: TRBV11-2
J gene: TRBJ2-5
CDR3 protein: CASNPTGEETQYF
CDR3 DNA: TGTGCCAGCAATCCTACAGGGGAAGAGACTCAGTACTTC

D gene: -
clone size: many
V gene: TRBV12-5
J gene: TRBJ2-4
CDR3 protein: CASGEGHRAKNIQYF
CDR3 DNA: TGTGCTAGTGGCGAGGGACACCGAGCCAAAAACATTCAGTACTTC

D gene: -
clone size: -
V gene: TRBV9
J gene: TRBJ2-1
CDR3 protein: CASSAGIGNYNEQFF
CDR3 DNA: TGTGCCAGCAGCGCCGGGATAGGGAATTACAATGAGCAGTTCTTC